A single sample gave rise to the 5 T cell receptor beta chains below, sequenced in a study of low-dose radiotherapy and immunotherapy resistance in tumors. Primers targeting TRAV and TRBV primed first-strand cDNA, covering alpha and beta chains. With a constant-region primer and a V-primer adapter, TCRs were subjected to roughly 20 PCR cycles of amplification. TCRdb processed the reads anew with MiXCR; each CDR3 protein has one entry. This table has about 39,000 distinct CDR3 sequences, around 30% appearing once. Time point here: before trial treatment. Specimen: PBMCs, collected before treatment. These receptor sequences come from a male donor with gallbladder cancer.

This clonotype was seen repeatedly, ten times or more. J is TRBJ2-4 and V is TRBV7-2; 12 bases agree with TRBD2. The CDR3 runs 16 residues. Germline V gives CDR1 SGHTA, CDR2 FQGNSA. V shed 4 bases and J 6 bases; nucleotides not matched to a gene: 7. In DNA form, the CDR3 reads TGTGCCAGCAGCTCCAGACTAGCGGGAGCGGGAAACATTCAGTACTTC. Protein sequence: CASSSRLAGAGNIQYF.

This clonotype showed up just a few times. A read error is the likely source, as a far larger clone sits one nucleotide away. V is TRBV28 and J is TRBJ2-1, with 7 bases matching TRBD1. The CDR3 sequence is 12 residues long. After removal of 11 bases from V and 10 bases from J, the junction contained 11 bases not matched to a gene. CDR1 is MDHEN, CDR2 SYDVKM, per germline. CDR3 amino acids: CALGDSQYEQFF. In nucleotides, the CDR3 is TGTGCCCTGGGGGACAGTCAATACGAGCAGTTCTTC.

This clonotype was seen at least ten times. J is TRBJ2-4 and V is TRBV20-1, with D hard to call. The V end lost 4 bases, the J end lost 6 bases, and 13 bases lay between the germline ends. CDR1 DFQATT and CDR2 SNEGSKA come from the germline V gene (reference sequence). The CDR3 is 13 residues long. CDR3 protein: CSAKSSASNIQYF. CDR3 DNA: TGCAGTGCTAAAAGTTCGGCCTCAAACATTCAGTACTTC.

This clonotype was seen repeatedly, ten times or more. The genes are TRBV6-2 or TRBV6-3 and TRBJ2-1; D unclear. This CDR3 has 12 amino acids. Trimming pared 7 bases from V and 7 bases from J, leaving 11 bases between. Per germline, CDR1 MNHEY and CDR2 SVGEGT. In DNA form, the CDR3 reads TGTGCCAGCAAGAAAGGTTCTAATGAGCAGTTCTTC. Its translation is CASKKGSNEQFF.

This clonotype was recorded at least ten times. The V call is TRBV10-3, the J call TRBJ2-4; 15 nucleotides agree with TRBD2. The CDR3 runs to 17 residues. The ends lost 10 bases at V and 1 base at J; junction bases unmatched: 8. Germline CDR1 reads ENHRY; CDR2 reads SYGVKD. The CDR3 region is CATGLAGGLEAKNIQYF. Written as DNA, the CDR3 is TGTGCCACCGGACTAGCGGGAGGGCTGGAGGCCAAAAACATTCAGTACTTC.